This T cell receptor (beta chain) is from a study of T cell responses to AZD1222 COVID-19 vaccine. Note on this clone: As yet, its antigen is unknown.

Germline V gene sequence: CDR1 MNHEY, CDR2 SVGAGI. There are 14 residues in the CDR3. Trimming took 5 bases from V and 0 from J, leaving 10 bases between them. Using immunoSEQ multiplex PCR, the repertoire was profiled, and TCRdb retains in-frame clones only, with some absent. The repertoire includes 95,000 to 150,000 clones, approximately 85% of them detected once, and 3.5% to 5.5% sits in the top ten. Points from the study as a whole: Regions 160-218 and 743-854 held dominance among vaccine-associated CD4 TCRs, which spanned spike. Among those given AZD1222, only 5 to 7 were seropositive at baseline. Donor demographics were predominantly white British with a female majority; clonal diversity may be underestimated.

The J gene is TRBJ1-2, the V gene TRBV6-5, with D unresolved. Sample: peripheral blood, taken 28 days after the second AZD1222 dose. The source is an adult who received the AZD1222 COVID-19 vaccine. CDR3 in DNA: TGTGCCAGCAGTCGACGACTAGCTAACTATGGCTACACCTTC. It specifies CASSRRLANYGYTF.